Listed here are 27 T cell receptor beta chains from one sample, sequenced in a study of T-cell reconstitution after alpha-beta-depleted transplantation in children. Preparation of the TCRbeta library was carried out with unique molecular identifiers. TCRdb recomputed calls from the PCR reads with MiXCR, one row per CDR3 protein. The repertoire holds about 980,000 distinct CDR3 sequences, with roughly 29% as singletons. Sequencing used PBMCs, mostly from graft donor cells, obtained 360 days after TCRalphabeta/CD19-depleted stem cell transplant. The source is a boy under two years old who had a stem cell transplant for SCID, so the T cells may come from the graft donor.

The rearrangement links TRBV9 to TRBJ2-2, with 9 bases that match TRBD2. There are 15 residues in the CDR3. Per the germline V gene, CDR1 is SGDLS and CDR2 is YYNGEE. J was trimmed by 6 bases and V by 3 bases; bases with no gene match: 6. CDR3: CASSGGLATPGELFF. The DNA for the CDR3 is TGTGCCAGCAGCGGTGGACTAGCGACCCCCGGGGAGCTGTTTTTT.

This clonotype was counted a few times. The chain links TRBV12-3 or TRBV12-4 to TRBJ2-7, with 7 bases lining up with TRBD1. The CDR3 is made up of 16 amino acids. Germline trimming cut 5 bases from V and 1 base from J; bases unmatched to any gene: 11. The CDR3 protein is CASSPQGQDLSYEQYF. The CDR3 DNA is TGTGCCAGCAGTCCCCAAGGACAGGATCTTTCCTACGAGCAGTACTTC.

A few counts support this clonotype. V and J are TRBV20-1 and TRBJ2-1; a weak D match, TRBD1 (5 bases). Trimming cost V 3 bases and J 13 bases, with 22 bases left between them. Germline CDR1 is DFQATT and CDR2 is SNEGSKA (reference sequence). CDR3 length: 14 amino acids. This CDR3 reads CSASRQGPLVSQFF. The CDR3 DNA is TGCAGTGCTAGTCGGCAGGGTCCTTTGGTTTCTCAGTTCTTC.

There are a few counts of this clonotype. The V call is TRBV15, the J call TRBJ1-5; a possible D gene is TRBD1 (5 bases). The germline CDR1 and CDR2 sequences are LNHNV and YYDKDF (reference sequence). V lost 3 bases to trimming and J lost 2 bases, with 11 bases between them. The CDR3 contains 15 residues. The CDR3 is CATSRQGERNQPQHF. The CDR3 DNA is TGTGCCACCAGCAGGCAGGGAGAGCGCAATCAGCCCCAGCATTTT.

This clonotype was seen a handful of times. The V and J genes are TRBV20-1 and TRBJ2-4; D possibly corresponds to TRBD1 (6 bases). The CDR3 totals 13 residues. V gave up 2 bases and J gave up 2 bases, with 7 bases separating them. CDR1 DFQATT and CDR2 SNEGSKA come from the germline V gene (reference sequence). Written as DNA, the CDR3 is TGCAGTGCTAGACAGGGGACCAAAAACATTCAGTACTTC. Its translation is CSARQGTKNIQYF.

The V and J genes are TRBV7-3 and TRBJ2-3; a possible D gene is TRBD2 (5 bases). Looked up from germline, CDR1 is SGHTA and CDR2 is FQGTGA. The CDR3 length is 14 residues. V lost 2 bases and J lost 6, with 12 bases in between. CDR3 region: CASSLAGLQDTQYF. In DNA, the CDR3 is TGTGCCAGCAGCTTAGCCGGACTTCAGGATACGCAGTATTTT.

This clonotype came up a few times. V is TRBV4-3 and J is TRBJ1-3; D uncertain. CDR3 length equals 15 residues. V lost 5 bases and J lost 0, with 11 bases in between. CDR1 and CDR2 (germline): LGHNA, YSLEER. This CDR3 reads CASSDWGASGNTIYF. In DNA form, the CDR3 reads TGCGCCAGCAGCGATTGGGGAGCCTCTGGAAACACCATATATTTT.

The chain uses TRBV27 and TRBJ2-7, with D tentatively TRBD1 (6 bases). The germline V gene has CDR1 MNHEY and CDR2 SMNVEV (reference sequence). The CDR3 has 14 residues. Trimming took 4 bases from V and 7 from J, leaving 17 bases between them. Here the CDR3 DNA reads TGTGCCAGCAGTTCACAGGGTAGCCCTTTTGAGCAGTACTTC. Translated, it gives CASSSQGSPFEQYF.

As DNA, the CDR3 is TGTGCCAGCACTGCGGGGGTCGAAGTACGTGAGCAGTTCTTC. Translated, it gives CASTAGVEVREQFF. The chain links TRBV28 to TRBJ2-1; 7 nucleotides align to TRBD2. Germline loops: CDR1 MDHEN, CDR2 SYDVKM. With V trimmed by 7 bases and J by 9 bases, 12 bases remained unmatched. CDR3 size: 14 residues.

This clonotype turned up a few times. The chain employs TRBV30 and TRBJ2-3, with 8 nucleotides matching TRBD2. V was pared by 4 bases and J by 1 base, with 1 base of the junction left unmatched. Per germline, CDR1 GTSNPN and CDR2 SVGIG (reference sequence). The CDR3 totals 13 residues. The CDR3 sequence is CAWNSGGTDTQYF. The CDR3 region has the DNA TGTGCCTGGAATAGCGGGGGCACAGATACGCAGTATTTT.

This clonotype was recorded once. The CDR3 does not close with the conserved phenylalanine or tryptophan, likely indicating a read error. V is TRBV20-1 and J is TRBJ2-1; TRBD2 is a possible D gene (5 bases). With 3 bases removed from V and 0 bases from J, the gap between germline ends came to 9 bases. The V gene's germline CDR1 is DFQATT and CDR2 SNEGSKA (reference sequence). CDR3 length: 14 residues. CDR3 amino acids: CSASSGSSYNEQFC. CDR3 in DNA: TGCAGTGCTAGTTCGGGGAGCTCCTACAATGAGCAGTTCTGC.

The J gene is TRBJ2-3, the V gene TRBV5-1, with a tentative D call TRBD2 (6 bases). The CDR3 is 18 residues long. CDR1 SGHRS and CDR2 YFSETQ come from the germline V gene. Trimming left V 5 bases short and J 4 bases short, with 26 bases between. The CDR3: CASRSGTLFLQYADTQYF. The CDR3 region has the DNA TGCGCCAGCAGGTCCGGGACTCTGTTCCTACAATACGCAGATACGCAGTATTTT. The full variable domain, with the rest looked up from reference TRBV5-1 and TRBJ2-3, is KAGVTQTPRYLIKTRGQQVTLSCSPISGHRSVSWYQQTPGQGLQFLFEYFSETQRNKGNFPGRFSGRQFSNSRSEMNVSTLELGDSALYLCASRSGTLFLQYADTQYFGPGTRLTVL.

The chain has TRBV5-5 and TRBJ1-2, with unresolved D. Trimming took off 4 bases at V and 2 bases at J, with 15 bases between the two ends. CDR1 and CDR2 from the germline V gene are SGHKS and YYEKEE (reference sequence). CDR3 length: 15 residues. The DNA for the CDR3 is TGTGCCAGCAGCGGCGGACCGGGAAGGAACTATGGCTACACCTTC. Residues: CASSGGPGRNYGYTF.

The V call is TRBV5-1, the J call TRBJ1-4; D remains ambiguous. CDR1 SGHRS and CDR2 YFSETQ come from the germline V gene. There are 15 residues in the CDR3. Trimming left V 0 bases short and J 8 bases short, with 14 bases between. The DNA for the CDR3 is TGCGCCAGCAGCTTGGAGGGAGTAACATACGAAAAACTGTTTTTT. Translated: CASSLEGVTYEKLFF.

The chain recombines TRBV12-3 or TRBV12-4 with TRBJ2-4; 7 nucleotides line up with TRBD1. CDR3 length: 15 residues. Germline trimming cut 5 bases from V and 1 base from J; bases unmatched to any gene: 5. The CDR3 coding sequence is TGTGCCAGCAGTCCTCCGGGACAGGCCAAAAACATTCAGTACTTC. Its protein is CASSPPGQAKNIQYF.

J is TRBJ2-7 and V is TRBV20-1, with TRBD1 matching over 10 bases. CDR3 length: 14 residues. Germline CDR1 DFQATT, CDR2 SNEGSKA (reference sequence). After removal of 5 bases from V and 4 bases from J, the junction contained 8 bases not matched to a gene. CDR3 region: CSAPRTGGVYEQYF. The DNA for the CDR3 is TGCAGTGCTCCCCGGACAGGGGGAGTTTACGAGCAGTACTTC.

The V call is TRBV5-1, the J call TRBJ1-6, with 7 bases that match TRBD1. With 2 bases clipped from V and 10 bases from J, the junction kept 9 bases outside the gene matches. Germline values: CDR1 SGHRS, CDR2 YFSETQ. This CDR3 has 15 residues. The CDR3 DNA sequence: TGCGCCAGCAGCTTCGGGACAGACACAGGCTCACCCCTCCACTTT. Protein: CASSFGTDTGSPLHF.

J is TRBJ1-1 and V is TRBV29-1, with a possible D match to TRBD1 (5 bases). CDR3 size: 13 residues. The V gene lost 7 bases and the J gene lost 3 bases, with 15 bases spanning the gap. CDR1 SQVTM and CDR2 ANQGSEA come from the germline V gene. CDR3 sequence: CSGGRVDDTEAFF. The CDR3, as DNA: TGCAGCGGAGGCAGGGTTGATGACACTGAAGCTTTCTTT. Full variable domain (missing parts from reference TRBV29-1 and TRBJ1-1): SAVISQKPSRDICQRGTSLTIQCQVDSQVTMMFWYRQQPGQSLTLIATANQGSEATYESGFVIDKFPISRPNLTFSTLTVSNMSPEDSSIYLCSGGRVDDTEAFFGQGTRLTVV.

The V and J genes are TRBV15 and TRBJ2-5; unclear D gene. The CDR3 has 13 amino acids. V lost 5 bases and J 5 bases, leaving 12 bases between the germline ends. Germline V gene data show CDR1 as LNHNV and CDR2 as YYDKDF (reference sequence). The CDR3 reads CATSSGPLETQYF. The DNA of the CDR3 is TGTGCCACCAGCTCCGGTCCCCTGGAGACCCAGTACTTC.

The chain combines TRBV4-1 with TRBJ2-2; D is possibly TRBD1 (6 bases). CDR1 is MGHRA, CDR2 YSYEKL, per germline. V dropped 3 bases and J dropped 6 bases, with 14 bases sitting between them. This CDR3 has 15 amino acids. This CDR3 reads CASSQASNRAGELFF. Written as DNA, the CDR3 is TGCGCCAGCAGCCAGGCTAGCAACAGGGCCGGGGAGCTGTTTTTT.

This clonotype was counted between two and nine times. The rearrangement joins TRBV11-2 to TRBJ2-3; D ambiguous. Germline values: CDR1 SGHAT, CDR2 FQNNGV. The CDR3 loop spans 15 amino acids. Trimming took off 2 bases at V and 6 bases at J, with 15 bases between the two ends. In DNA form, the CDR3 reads TGTGCCAGCAGCTTACTCCTCTCCAGTAGCGATACGCAGTATTTT. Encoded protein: CASSLLLSSSDTQYF.

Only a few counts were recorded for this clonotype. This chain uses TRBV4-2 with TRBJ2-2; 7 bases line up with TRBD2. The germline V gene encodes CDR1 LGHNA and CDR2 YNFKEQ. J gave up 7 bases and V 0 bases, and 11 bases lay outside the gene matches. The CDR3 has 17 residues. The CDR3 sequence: CASSQDVRPSGGGELFF. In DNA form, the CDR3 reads TGTGCCAGCAGCCAAGATGTGAGGCCTAGCGGCGGCGGGGAGCTGTTTTTT.

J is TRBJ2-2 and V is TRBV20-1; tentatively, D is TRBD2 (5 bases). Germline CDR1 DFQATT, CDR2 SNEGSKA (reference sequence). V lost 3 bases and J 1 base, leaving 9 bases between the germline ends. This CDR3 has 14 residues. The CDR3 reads CSASSDLNTGELFF. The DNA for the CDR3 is TGCAGTGCTAGTTCGGACTTGAACACCGGGGAGCTGTTTTTT.

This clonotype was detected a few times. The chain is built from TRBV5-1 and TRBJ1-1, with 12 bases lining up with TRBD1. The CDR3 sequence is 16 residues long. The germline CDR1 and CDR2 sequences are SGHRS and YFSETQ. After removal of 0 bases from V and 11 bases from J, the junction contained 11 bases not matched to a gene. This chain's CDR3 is CASSLVGDRGRLGAFF. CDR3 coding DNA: TGCGCCAGCAGCTTGGTGGGGGACAGGGGGCGACTGGGGGCTTTCTTT.

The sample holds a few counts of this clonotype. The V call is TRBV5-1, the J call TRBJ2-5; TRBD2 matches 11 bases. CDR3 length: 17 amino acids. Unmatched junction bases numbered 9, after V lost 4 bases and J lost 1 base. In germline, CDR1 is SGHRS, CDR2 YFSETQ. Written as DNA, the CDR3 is TGCGCCAGCAGCAGCTTTCCTAGCGGGGGGCCCCAAGAGACCCAGTACTTC. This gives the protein CASSSFPSGGPQETQYF. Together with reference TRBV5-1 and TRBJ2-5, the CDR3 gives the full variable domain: KAGVTQTPRYLIKTRGQQVTLSCSPISGHRSVSWYQQTPGQGLQFLFEYFSETQRNKGNFPGRFSGRQFSNSRSEMNVSTLELGDSALYLCASSSFPSGGPQETQYFGPGTRLLVL.

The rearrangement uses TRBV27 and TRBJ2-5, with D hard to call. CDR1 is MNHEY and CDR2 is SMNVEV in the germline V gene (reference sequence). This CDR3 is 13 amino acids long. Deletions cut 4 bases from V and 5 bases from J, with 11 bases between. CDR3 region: CASSWTGTETQYF. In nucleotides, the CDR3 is TGTGCCAGCAGTTGGACGGGCACGGAGACCCAGTACTTC.

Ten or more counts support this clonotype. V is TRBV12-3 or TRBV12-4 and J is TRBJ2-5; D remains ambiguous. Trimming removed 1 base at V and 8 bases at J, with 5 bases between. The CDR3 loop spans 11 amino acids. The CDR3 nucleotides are TGTGCCAGCAGTTTAGGTGCAACCCAGTACTTC. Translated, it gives CASSLGATQYF.